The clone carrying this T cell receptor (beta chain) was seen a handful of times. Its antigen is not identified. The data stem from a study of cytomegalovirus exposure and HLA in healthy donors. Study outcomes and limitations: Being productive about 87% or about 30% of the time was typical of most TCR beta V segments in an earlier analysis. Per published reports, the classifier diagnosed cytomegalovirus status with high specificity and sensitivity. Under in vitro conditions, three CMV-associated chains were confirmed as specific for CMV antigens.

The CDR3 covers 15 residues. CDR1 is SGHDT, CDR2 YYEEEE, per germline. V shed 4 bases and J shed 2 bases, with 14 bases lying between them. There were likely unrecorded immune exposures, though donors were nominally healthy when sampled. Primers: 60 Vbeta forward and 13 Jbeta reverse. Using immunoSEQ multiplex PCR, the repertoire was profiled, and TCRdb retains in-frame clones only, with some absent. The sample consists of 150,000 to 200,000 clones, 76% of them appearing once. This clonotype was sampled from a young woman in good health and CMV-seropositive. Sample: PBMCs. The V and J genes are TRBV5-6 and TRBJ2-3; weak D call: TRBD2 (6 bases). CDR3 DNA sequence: TGTGCCAGCAGCCCTACCGGGGGACTCACAGATACGCAGTATTTT. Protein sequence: CASSPTGGLTDTQYF. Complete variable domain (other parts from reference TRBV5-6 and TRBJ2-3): DAGVTQSPTHLIKTRGQQVTLRCSPKSGHDTVSWYQQALGQGPQFIFQYYEEEERQRGNFPDRFSGHQFPNYSSELNVNALLLGDSALYLCASSPTGGLTDTQYFGPGTRLTVL.